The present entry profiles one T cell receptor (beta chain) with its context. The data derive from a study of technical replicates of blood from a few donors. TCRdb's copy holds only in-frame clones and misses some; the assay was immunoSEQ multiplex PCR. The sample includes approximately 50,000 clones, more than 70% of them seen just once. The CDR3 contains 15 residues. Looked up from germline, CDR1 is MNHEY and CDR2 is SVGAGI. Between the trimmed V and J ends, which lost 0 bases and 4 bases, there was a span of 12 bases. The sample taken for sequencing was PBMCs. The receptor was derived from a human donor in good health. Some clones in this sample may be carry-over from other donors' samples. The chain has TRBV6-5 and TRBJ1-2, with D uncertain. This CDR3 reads CASSYSTTLFYGYTF. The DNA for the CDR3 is TGTGCCAGCAGTTACTCGACTACCTTGTTCTATGGCTACACCTTC.